This TCR beta chain was captured in a study of shared clonotypes between healthy human individuals. Background on the study: Three plates were used per donor for CD4 naive, three for CD4 memory, two for CD8 naive and one for CD8 memory.

Using immunoSEQ multiplex PCR, the repertoire was profiled, and TCRdb retains in-frame clones only, with some absent. The repertoire holds about 750,000 clones, with around 92% as singletons. Remarks on this clone: Its antigen is as yet unknown.

The study's findings and limits: On the whole, naive subsets had larger estimated richness than memory subsets had. Clonotypes shared by all four sorted-subset donors had higher generation probabilities than non-shared clonotypes.

This CDR3 region has 15 residues. Germline values: CDR1 SGHAT, CDR2 FQNNGV. V lost 1 base to trimming and J lost 4 bases, with 13 bases between them. Terminally differentiated effector memory CD45RA+ cells were left out of the naive CD8 fraction, which was CD45RO-negative and positively selected for CCR7. Sample: naive CD8+ T cells sorted from blood. The chain combines TRBV11-2 with TRBJ2-5; D remains ambiguous. The TCR was taken from a man aged 25 to 45 in good health. CDR3 sequence: CASSLGFGPRETQYF. DNA for the CDR3: TGTGCCAGCAGCTTAGGATTTGGACCTCGAGAGACCCAGTACTTC.